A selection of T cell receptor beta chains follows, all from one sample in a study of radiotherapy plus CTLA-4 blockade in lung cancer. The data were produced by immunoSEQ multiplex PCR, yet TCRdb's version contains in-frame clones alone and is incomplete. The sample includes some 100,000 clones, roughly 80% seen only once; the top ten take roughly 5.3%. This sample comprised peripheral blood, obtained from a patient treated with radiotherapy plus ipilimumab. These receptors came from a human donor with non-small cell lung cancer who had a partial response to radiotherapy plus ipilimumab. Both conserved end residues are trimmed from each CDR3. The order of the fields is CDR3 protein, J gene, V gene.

ASGFGGTGEKLF | TRBJ1-4 | TRBV2
ASSFSGGPWSDTQY | TRBJ2-3 | TRBV27
ASRQGARTEAF | TRBJ1-1 | TRBV7-3
ASSLTGDTQY | TRBJ2-3 | TRBV6-5
ASSKGTSSYNEQF | TRBJ2-1 | TRBV27
ASSHRRGREETQY | TRBJ2-5 | TRBV7-2
ASSITGGGNYGYT | TRBJ1-2 | TRBV5-1
ASSPGRSYEQY | TRBJ2-7 | TRBV19
ASSVGQGSQPQH | TRBJ1-5 | TRBV6-5
ASSPGTPGANVLT | TRBJ2-6 | TRBV18
ASSQTGDGGDTQY | TRBJ2-3 | TRBV7-7
AWSTLGSPNNEQF | TRBJ2-1 | TRBV30
ASSDPTVRGYNQPQH | TRBJ1-5 | TRBV6-1
SVGRASGTYETQY | TRBJ2-5 | TRBV29-1
ASGSRGTDLDYGYT | TRBJ1-2 | TRBV5-1
ATNLGLAGADTQY | TRBJ2-3 | TRBV15
ASSPLDSGEQY | TRBJ2-5 | TRBV18
ASSVGSTRGYGYT | TRBJ1-2 | TRBV9
SVDTSGANVLT | TRBJ2-6 | TRBV29-1
ASRARGQGAYEQY | TRBJ2-7 | TRBV5-6
ASSGTGGSEAF | TRBJ1-1 | TRBV2
ASSWGQGARRNQPQH | TRBJ1-5 | TRBV28
ASSYSSGTYEQY | TRBJ2-7 | TRBV6-5
ASSQDHGDTGAF | TRBJ1-1 | TRBV4-1
ASSLTGGAEAF | TRBJ1-1 | TRBV5-4
ASREGASASYEQY | TRBJ2-7 | TRBV28
ASSAGPHSGQPQH | TRBJ1-5 | TRBV6-5
ASSLRGSSSYEQY | TRBJ2-7 | TRBV5-1
ASSESSGRIGDTQY | TRBJ2-3 | TRBV25-1
AISGEAVNQPQH | TRBJ1-5 | TRBV10-3
ASSLSGQGYGYT | TRBJ1-2 | TRBV27
ASSQESTISYEQY | TRBJ2-7 | TRBV4-2
ASSLAASAQETQY | TRBJ2-5 | TRBV5-1
ASTRTDQETQY | TRBJ2-5 | TRBV5-4
ASSYDRVSGNTIY | TRBJ1-3 | TRBV7-2
ASSFWTSGKIGYEQY | TRBJ2-7 | TRBV5-1
ASGGGGANYGYT | TRBJ1-2 | TRBV7-2
ASSFLQEAYGYT | TRBJ1-2 | TRBV5-1
ASSPGTSGDTQY | TRBJ2-3 | TRBV5-4
ASSTTSGKDLYGANVLT | TRBJ2-6 | TRBV7-9